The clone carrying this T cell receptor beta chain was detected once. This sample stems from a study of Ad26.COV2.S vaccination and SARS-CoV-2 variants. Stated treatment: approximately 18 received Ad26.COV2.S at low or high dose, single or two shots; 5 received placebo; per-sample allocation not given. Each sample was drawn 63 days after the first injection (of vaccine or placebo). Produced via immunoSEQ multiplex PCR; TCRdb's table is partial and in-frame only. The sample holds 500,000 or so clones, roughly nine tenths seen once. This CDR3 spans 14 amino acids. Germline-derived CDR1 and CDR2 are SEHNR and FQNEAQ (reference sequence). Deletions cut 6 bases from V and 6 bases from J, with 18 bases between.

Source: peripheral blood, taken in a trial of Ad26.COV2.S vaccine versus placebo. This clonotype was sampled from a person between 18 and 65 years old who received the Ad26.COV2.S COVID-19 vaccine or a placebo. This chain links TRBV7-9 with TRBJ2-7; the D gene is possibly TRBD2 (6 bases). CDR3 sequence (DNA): TGTGCCAGCAGTGTGGCGCGGGAATTCGGCGAGCAGTACTTC. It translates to CASSVAREFGEQYF.